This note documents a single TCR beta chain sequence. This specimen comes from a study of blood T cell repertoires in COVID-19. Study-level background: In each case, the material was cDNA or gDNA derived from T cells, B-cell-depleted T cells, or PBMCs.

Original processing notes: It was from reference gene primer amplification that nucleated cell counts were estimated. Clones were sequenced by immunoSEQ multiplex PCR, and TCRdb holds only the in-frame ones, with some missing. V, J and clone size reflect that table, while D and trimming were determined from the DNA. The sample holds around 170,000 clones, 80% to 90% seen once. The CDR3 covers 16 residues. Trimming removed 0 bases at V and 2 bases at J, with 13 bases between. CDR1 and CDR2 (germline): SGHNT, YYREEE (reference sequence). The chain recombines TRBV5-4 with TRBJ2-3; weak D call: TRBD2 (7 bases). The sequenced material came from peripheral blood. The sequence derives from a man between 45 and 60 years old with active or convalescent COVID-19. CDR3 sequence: CASSLARGPNTDTQYF. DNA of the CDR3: TGTGCCAGCAGCTTGGCGCGGGGGCCAAACACAGATACGCAGTATTTT.